Sequencing of this T cell receptor beta chain was carried out in a study of T cell responses to AZD1222 COVID-19 vaccine. General study findings and limits: Regions left unmutated in variants are reportedly the target of nearly half of spike-specific TCRs.

CDR1 SGHTA and CDR2 FQGNSA come from the germline V gene. The CDR3 spans 17 residues. V gave up 1 base and J gave up 0 bases, with 16 bases separating them. Regarding this clone: The antigen remains unidentified.

Assay: immunoSEQ multiplex PCR; the TCRdb copy retains only in-frame clones and omits some. The data contain about 120,000 clones, approximately 85% of them seen just once; the ten biggest clones take up 3% to 4.5%. The material sequenced was peripheral blood, taken on day 0 of MenACWY control vaccination. This receptor was identified in an adult in good health. This chain uses TRBV7-2 with TRBJ2-7; TRBD2 is a possible D gene (6 bases). The CDR3 DNA follows: TGTGCCAGCAGCTTAGGGTTTGCGGGGTCGAGCTCCTACGAGCAGTACTTC. Translating it yields CASSLGFAGSSSYEQYF.